The T cell receptor (beta chain) described here comes from a study of T-cell memory formation after mild COVID-19. It was 5'RACE with constant-segment primers that produced the TCR alpha and TCR beta cDNA libraries, which carried sample barcodes and UMIs. TCRdb fed the 5' RACE reads into MiXCR, producing one record per CDR3 protein. Of 550,000 to 700,000 distinct CDR3 sequences in the sample, over 15% were seen once. As for this clonotype: Its specificity is unknown.

General study findings and limits: Shrinking CD4+ clones were chiefly CM and EM; CD8+ ones were chiefly EMRA.

This CDR3 has 16 residues. Trimming cost V 0 bases and J 2 bases; bases outside gene matches: 6. The germline V gene encodes CDR1 SGHKS and CDR2 YYEKEE (reference sequence). Sequenced material: PBMCs or a T cell subset sorted from them (not recorded which). The V gene is TRBV5-5, the J gene TRBJ2-3; 7 nucleotides match TRBD1. This clonotype originated in an adult woman who had mild COVID-19 (a few samples of this study predate the infection). Cell type and time point are not known. The chain's CDR3 is CASSLAGTANTDTQYF. Written as DNA, the CDR3 is TGTGCCAGCAGCTTGGCCGGGACAGCCAACACAGATACGCAGTATTTT.